A selection of T cell receptor beta chains follows, all from one sample in a study of T cells in localized non-small cell lung cancer. The protocol was immunoSEQ multiplex PCR, while the TCRdb copy is restricted to in-frame clones and leaves out a portion. The sample contains about 1,400 clones, approximately 38% of which appear only once. The sequences come from lung tumor tissue, collected before any cancer treatment. The receptors derive from a male donor older than 55 with stage I squamous cell lung carcinoma. CDR3s include the opening cysteine and the closing phenylalanine or tryptophan. The D gene is left open where the match is weak. The size field is filled for only some rows; it gives once, few, many or a size class.

D gene	J gene	V gene	clone size	CDR3 protein	CDR3 DNA
TRBD2	TRBJ2-1	TRBV16	.	CASSQSAGRGEQFF	TGTGCCAGCAGCCAATCGGCAGGGAGGGGTGAGCAGTTCTTC
TRBD2	TRBJ2-1	TRBV6-8	.	CASSYSSSSGRDHNEQFF	TGTGCCAGCAGTTACTCGAGCTCTAGCGGGAGGGATCATAATGAGCAGTTCTTC
TRBD2	TRBJ2-4	TRBV28	once	CASSPPAGTSGGVAKNIQYF	TGTGCCAGCAGCCCCCCGGCGGGGACTAGCGGGGGGGTAGCCAAAAACATTCAGTACTTC
.	TRBJ1-2	TRBV11-3	.	CASSLGWQDPGYTF	TGTGCCAGCAGCTTAGGGTGGCAGGACCCGGGCTACACCTTC
.	TRBJ2-7	TRBV10-2	.	CASSESGAEQYF	TGCGCCAGCAGTGAGTCCGGGGCCGAGCAGTACTTC
TRBD1	TRBJ1-1	TRBV18	.	CASSGTENTEAFF	TGTGCCAGCTCAGGGACAGAGAACACTGAAGCTTTCTTT
.	TRBJ2-4	TRBV11-3	large	CASSPGEDKNIQYF	TGTGCCAGCAGCCCAGGGGAAGACAAAAACATTCAGTACTTC
.	TRBJ2-5	TRBV6-8	large	CASSTTTGTVETQYF	TGTGCCAGCAGTACGACCACCGGGACGGTGGAGACCCAGTACTTC
.	TRBJ2-1	TRBV19	.	CASRSIPGNEQFF	TGTGCCAGTAGATCTATCCCCGGCAATGAGCAGTTCTTC
.	TRBJ1-4	TRBV11-3	.	CASSRSGETNEKLFF	TGTGCCAGCAGCCGATCGGGAGAAACTAATGAAAAACTGTTTTTT
.	TRBJ1-5	TRBV15	.	CATSRDGANQPQHF	TGTGCCACCAGCAGAGACGGGGCTAATCAGCCCCAGCATTTT
TRBD2	TRBJ2-4	TRBV11-3	medium-sized	CASSLYLTSGVNIQYF	TGTGCCAGCAGCTTATACTTGACTAGCGGGGTAAACATTCAGTACTTC
.	TRBJ2-3	TRBV29-1	.	CSVEAGADTQYF	TGCAGCGTTGAAGCTGGAGCAGATACGCAGTATTTT
.	TRBJ2-7	TRBV25-1	.	CATSGSSYEQYF	TGTGCCACCTCAGGGAGCTCCTACGAGCAGTACTTC
.	TRBJ1-1	TRBV18	.	CASLSWGAVNTEAFF	TGTGCCAGTTTAAGTTGGGGGGCTGTGAACACTGAAGCTTTCTTT
.	TRBJ2-2	TRBV5-1	.	CASSLAQGPAGELFF	TGCGCCAGCAGCTTGGCACAGGGTCCGGCCGGGGAGCTGTTTTTT
.	TRBJ1-2	TRBV28	.	CASSSPGVAGYTF	TGTGCTAGCAGTTCTCCGGGGGTCGCTGGCTACACCTTC
TRBD1	TRBJ1-2	TRBV11-3	medium-sized	CASSSAGTGMGYGYTF	TGTGCCAGCAGCTCCGCCGGGACAGGGATGGGCTATGGCTACACCTTC
TRBD2	TRBJ2-2	TRBV11-3	.	CASSLRLAGMLGELFF	TGTGCCAGCAGCCTGCGACTAGCGGGAATGCTCGGGGAGCTGTTTTTT
.	TRBJ2-5	TRBV11-3	few	CASSLSGSQETQYF	TGTGCCAGCAGCTTATCCGGGAGCCAAGAGACCCAGTACTTC
TRBD2	TRBJ2-7	TRBV11-3	medium-sized	CASSLWTGGPNEQYF	TGTGCCAGCAGCTTATGGACGGGAGGGCCCAACGAGCAGTACTTC
.	TRBJ1-1	TRBV11-3	few	CASSLGRGNTEAFF	TGTGCCAGCAGCTTAGGGCGGGGGAACACTGAAGCTTTCTTT
TRBD1	TRBJ1-2	TRBV23-1	.	CASSHLTRQGSNYGYTF	TGCGCCAGCAGTCATCTTACCCGACAGGGCTCTAACTATGGCTACACCTTC
TRBD2	TRBJ2-7	TRBV10-3	.	CAISESMGGREQYF	TGTGCCATCAGTGAGTCTATGGGAGGGCGGGAGCAGTACTTC
.	TRBJ1-1	TRBV11-3	medium-sized	CASSLVFENTEAFF	TGTGCCAGCAGCTTAGTATTCGAGAACACTGAAGCTTTCTTT
.	TRBJ2-3	TRBV29-1	.	CSDLDSTDTQYF	TGCAGCGACCTTGACAGCACAGATACGCAGTATTTT
.	TRBJ2-5	TRBV5-1	.	CAGRTGTEGPETQYF	TGCGCCGGTAGAACCGGGACGGAGGGGCCAGAGACCCAGTACTTC
.	TRBJ1-2	TRBV30	few	CAWSGVTNYGYTF	TGTGCCTGGAGTGGAGTTACTAACTATGGCTACACCTTC
.	TRBJ2-1	TRBV11-3	medium-sized	CASSFRQGSTYNEQFF	TGTGCCAGCAGTTTTAGGCAGGGGTCTACCTACAATGAGCAGTTCTTC
.	TRBJ2-1	TRBV11-3	.	CASSQVGTINEQFF	TGTGCCAGCAGCCAAGTAGGGACCATCAATGAGCAGTTCTTC
.	TRBJ2-7	TRBV19	.	CASTLVGGHEQYF	TGTGCCAGTACGCTGGTCGGGGGCCACGAGCAGTACTTC
.	TRBJ1-1	TRBV6-8	large	CASIDPGTWGAFF	TGTGCCAGCATTGACCCGGGCACCTGGGGTGCTTTCTTT
TRBD1	TRBJ1-5	TRBV19	.	CASKDRLNQPQHF	TGTGCCAGTAAGGACAGGCTGAATCAGCCCCAGCATTTT
TRBD1	TRBJ1-1	TRBV25-1	.	CASSDRPGTGLVTEAFF	TGTGCCAGCAGTGATCGTCCCGGGACAGGGCTCGTCACTGAAGCTTTCTTT
.	TRBJ2-5	TRBV9	.	CASSGGLETQYF	TGTGCCAGCAGCGGGGGTCTAGAGACCCAGTACTTC
.	TRBJ2-5	TRBV28	few	CASSYVSRGETQYF	TGTGCCAGCAGTTACGTATCCCGGGGGGAGACCCAGTACTTC
TRBD1	TRBJ1-4	TRBV11-3	medium-sized	CASSSPGTGGVWDEKLFF	TGTGCCAGCAGTTCACCCGGGACAGGGGGCGTGTGGGATGAAAAACTGTTTTTT
TRBD1	TRBJ1-2	TRBV28	.	CASNFPPGGWRGQGYTF	TGTGCCAGCAATTTCCCCCCCGGGGGGTGGAGGGGGCAAGGCTACACCTTC
TRBD1	TRBJ2-7	TRBV15	few	CATSLGQGPYEQYF	TGTGCCACCAGCCTGGGACAGGGGCCCTACGAGCAGTACTTC
TRBD2	TRBJ2-1	TRBV11-3	medium-sized	CASSSAGGFDNEQFF	TGTGCCAGCAGTTCAGCGGGAGGATTCGACAATGAGCAGTTCTTC
.	TRBJ1-2	TRBV30	few	CAWSGRGLGYGYTF	TGTGCCTGGAGTGGGCGGGGGCTCGGCTATGGCTACACCTTC
.	TRBJ1-1	TRBV29-1	.	CSVHRGDGTNTEAFF	TGCAGCGTACACCGGGGAGATGGGACGAACACTGAAGCTTTCTTT
.	TRBJ1-5	TRBV19	.	CATGGLSNQPQHF	TGTGCCACGGGGGGGCTGAGCAATCAGCCCCAGCATTTT
.	TRBJ2-3	TRBV14	.	CASSQVGALTDTQYF	TGTGCCAGCAGCCAGGTGGGCGCACTGACAGATACGCAGTATTTT
.	TRBJ2-7	TRBV9	.	CASNEDPASYEQYF	TGTGCCAGCAATGAAGACCCTGCCTCCTACGAGCAGTACTTC
TRBD2	TRBJ2-5	TRBV6-8	.	CASSTQPGLAEETQYF	TGTGCCAGCAGTACACAACCGGGACTAGCGGAAGAGACCCAGTACTTC
.	TRBJ1-4	TRBV11-3	few	CASSLVGLNEKLFF	TGTGCCAGCAGCTTAGTCGGGCTTAATGAAAAACTGTTTTTT
.	TRBJ1-1	TRBV28	.	CASVTENTEAFF	TGTGCCAGCGTCACAGAGAACACTGAAGCTTTCTTT
.	TRBJ2-1	TRBV11-3	few	CASSSGPQGYNEQFF	TGTGCCAGCAGCTCCGGGCCCCAGGGGTACAATGAGCAGTTCTTC
.	TRBJ1-5	TRBV12-2	large	CATIDGFSNQPQHF	TGTGCCACCATAGATGGGTTCAGCAATCAGCCCCAGCATTTT
TRBD2	TRBJ2-7	TRBV11-3	few	CASSLVAGAVEQYF	TGTGCCAGCAGCTTAGTAGCGGGAGCAGTCGAGCAGTACTTC
.	TRBJ2-5	TRBV9	.	CASSYQWGETQYF	TGTGCCAGCAGCTATCAGTGGGGAGAGACCCAGTACTTC
TRBD1	TRBJ2-3	TRBV19	.	CASSTLPGQGRTDTQYF	TGTGCCAGTAGTACCCTCCCGGGACAGGGCCGCACAGATACGCAGTATTTT